This passage covers 8 T cell receptor beta chains from one sample sequenced in a study of blood T cell repertoires in COVID-19. The method was immunoSEQ multiplex PCR; TCRdb's version includes in-frame clones alone and lacks a portion of them. The repertoire holds some 200,000 clones, with around 90% as singletons. The sequenced sample was PBMCs or T cells enriched from blood (not recorded which). The receptors stem from a woman in her 30s who had recovered from COVID-19.

The sample holds one count of this clone. The genes are TRBV27 and TRBJ1-1; 7 bases are a match to TRBD1. The CDR3 consists of 14 residues. Germline V lookup: CDR1 MNHEY, CDR2 SMNVEV (reference sequence). The trim removed 5 bases at V and 10 bases at J, leaving 13 bases unmatched. The CDR3 bases are TGTGCCAGCAGTCTACAGGGGTTAAGTGTCGTAGCTTTCTTT. This gives the protein CASSLQGLSVVAFF.

The rearrangement joins TRBV7-8 to TRBJ1-1; TRBD1 might be the D (6 bases). The germline V and J ends were trimmed by 2 bases and 1 base, with 11 bases remaining between them. The length of the CDR3 is 15 residues. CDR1 and CDR2 from the germline V gene are SGHVS and FQNEAQ. In DNA form, the CDR3 reads TGTGCCAGCAGCTTAATGGGCAGGGGGAACACTGAAGCTTTCTTT. This gives the protein CASSLMGRGNTEAFF.

J is TRBJ2-3 and V is TRBV11-3; D perhaps matches TRBD2 (5 bases). The CDR3 contains 14 residues. V was clipped by 8 bases and J by 0 bases, with 12 bases between them. The germline V gene has CDR1 SGHNT and CDR2 YENEEA. CDR3 region: CASERGRSTDTQYF. The CDR3 region has the DNA TGTGCCAGCGAGCGAGGGAGAAGCACAGATACGCAGTATTTT.

This clone was picked up one time. This sequence joins TRBV19 and TRBJ1-5; 8 bases agree with TRBD1. Germline-derived CDR1 and CDR2 are LNHDA and SQIVND (reference sequence). V was clipped by 3 bases and J by 4 bases; unmatched bases: 5. CDR3 length equals 15 residues. The chain's CDR3 is CASSMGTGGNQPQHF. CDR3 nucleotide sequence: TGTGCCAGTAGTATGGGTACAGGGGGGAATCAGCCCCAGCATTTT.

The chain joins TRBV5-4 to TRBJ2-7; TRBD1 matches 7 bases. The germline gives CDR1 SGHNT, CDR2 YYREEE (reference sequence). V shed 3 bases, J shed 6 bases, and the junction held 6 bases outside the gene matches. This CDR3 contains 13 residues. CDR3 in DNA: TGTGCCAGCAGCTCAGGGGGATCACCCGAGCAGTACTTC. Its translation is CASSSGGSPEQYF.

The gene calls are TRBV27 and TRBJ1-2; maybe TRBD1 (5 bases). The CDR3 contains 15 residues. Between the trimmed V and J ends, which lost 2 bases and 4 bases, there was a span of 14 bases. The germline gives CDR1 MNHEY, CDR2 SMNVEV (reference sequence). The CDR3 DNA reads TGTGCCAGCAGTTTAATGGCGAGGGGAGGCTATGGCTACACCTTC. It yields the protein CASSLMARGGYGYTF.

The chain recombines TRBV6-6 with TRBJ1-4, with D possibly matching TRBD1 (5 bases). There are 14 residues in the CDR3. Germline lookup yields CDR1 MNHNY and CDR2 SVGAGI (reference sequence). Trimming removed 6 bases at V and 3 bases at J, with 11 bases between. This chain's CDR3 is CASSSGGPNEKLFF. In nucleotides, the CDR3 is TGTGCCAGCAGCTCGGGGGGTCCTAATGAAAAACTGTTTTTT.

The chain has TRBV5-1 and TRBJ2-7; D gene unclear. The CDR3 length is 16 residues. CDR1 and CDR2 from the germline V gene are SGHRS and YFSETQ. V was pared by 0 bases and J by 2 bases, with 15 bases between. CDR3 nucleotides: TGCGCCAGCAGCTTGGATTCCGGCAGGCGCCCCTACGAGCAGTACTTC. This sequence encodes CASSLDSGRRPYEQYF.